This T cell receptor (beta chain) was recorded in a study of identical twins (dated by TCRdb to 2016 to 2017). In terms of the full investigation: The study deep-sequenced TCR alpha and beta repertoires from monozygotic twins, unrelated adults of various ages and cord blood to test whether fetal clonotypes persist. Replicate twin experiments were performed at different times using different library preparation protocols to rule out contamination. Study-wide conclusions, independent of this receptor: In monozygotic twins, recombination models systematically underestimated out-of-frame TCR alpha sharing, but the models matched the sharing seen between unrelated individuals. The excess sharing between twins in beta out-of-frame sequences was weaker because fewer shared sequences reduced the signal-to-noise ratio. Out-of-frame TCR alpha sequences shared between twins showed an excess of low generation-probability sequences compared with coincidental sharing between unrelated individuals. Zero-insertion analyses could be partly confounded by invariant T cells such as MAIT and iNKT, although diverse VJ usage argued against such confounding for most clonotypes. Abundant cord blood beta clonotypes had fewer insertions, young adult naive repertoires showed a similar but weaker trend, and memory repertoires showed no such trend. Conclusions relied on cross-sectional statistical analysis, since the same donors could not be followed over many years.

V is pruned by 8 bases and J by 10 bases, leaving 9 bases of the junction without a gene match. The CDR3 runs 12 residues from the cysteine to the phenylalanine. Only the CDR3 DNA stays, 36 bases, in frame from base 1. The germline V gene gives CDR1 as SGHTA and CDR2 as FQGNSA. The table lists this clonotype with a few counts. Its binding antigen is unknown. Per-base quality was not reported, and no clone a single base away is much larger than it. The library was obtained by 5' RACE. This sample was sequenced with an Illumina HiSeq 2000. A universal primer binding site was introduced by template switching, and a unique molecular identifier was present in the final cDNA, enabling accurate counting of TCR cDNA molecules. First-strand cDNA for TCR alpha and beta chains was synthesized from specific primers in the conserved constant-segment region. To control for contamination, every cDNA library was double barcoded, receiving both a SMART-Mk sample barcode and Illumina barcodes. Two successive PCR steps introduced TruSeq adapter sequences along with Illumina sample barcodes. Sequencing of the TCR alpha and beta cDNA libraries was done on the Illumina HiSeq platform using custom primers. Regarding the original processing steps: Raw reads were processed with MiGEC to extract unique molecular identifiers, and MiXCR was used to determine CDR3 positions. For each individual, recombination models were inferred using an EM algorithm with the repgenHMM and IGoR tools. The tcR package in R was used for shared clonotype analysis, with sharing normalized by the product of cloneset sizes. Out-of-frame nonproductive sequences were analyzed to study raw recombination free of thymic and clonal selection effects. TCRdb ran its own pipeline on the public reads, namely fastp trimming at Q25 and MiXCR clone calling, and kept in-frame beta chains. Every entry covers one CDR3 protein and lists the most common genes and DNA from its rows. TCRdb assigned the V and J calls; the authors' analysis was not used. The sample has about 480,000 distinct CDR3 sequences on record, approximately 15% of them singletons. The ten largest clones represent 0.5% to 0.65% of the sample.

All donors were healthy Caucasians. Three pairs of female monozygotic twins, all aged about 18 to 29 years, made up the twin cohort. Positive isolation kits from Invitrogen were used to isolate CD4+ and CD8+ T cell populations. A further study also used this sample, focusing on yellow fever vaccine responses in identical twins. The second study reports: According to the authors, in identical twins the way T cells responded to vaccination appeared partly convergent and partly personalized. In the study, vaccine-responding T cell clones were precisely tracked in identical twins.

The source of this sequence is a woman aged 18-30 years in good health. The rearrangement joined TRBV7-2 to TRBJ2-3; 7 bases in the junction line up with TRBD2. Specimen: CD4+ T cells sorted from blood. The CDR3: CASGGLQRSQYF. The DNA sequence reads TGTGCCAGCGGGGGACTACAGCGTTCGCAGTATTTT.